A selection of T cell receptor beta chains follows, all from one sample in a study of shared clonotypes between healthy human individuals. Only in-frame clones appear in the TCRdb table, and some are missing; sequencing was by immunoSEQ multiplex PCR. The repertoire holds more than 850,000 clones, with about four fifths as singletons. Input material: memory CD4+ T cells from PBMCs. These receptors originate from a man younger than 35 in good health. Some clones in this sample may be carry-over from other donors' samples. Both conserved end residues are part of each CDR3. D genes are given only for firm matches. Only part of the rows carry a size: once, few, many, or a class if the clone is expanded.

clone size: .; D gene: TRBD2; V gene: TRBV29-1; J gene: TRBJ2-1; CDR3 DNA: TGCAGCGTTGACGGCGGGAGGCCTCGACGTAGAGATGAGCAGTTCTTC; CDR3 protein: CSVDGGRPRRRDEQFF
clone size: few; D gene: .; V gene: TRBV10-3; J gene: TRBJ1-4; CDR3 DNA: TGTGCCATCAGTGAGTCGACGGCCAGGGTGGGGGAAAAACTGTTTTTT; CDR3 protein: CAISESTARVGEKLFF
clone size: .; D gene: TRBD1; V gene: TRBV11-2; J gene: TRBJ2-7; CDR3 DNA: TGTGCCAGCAGCACCAGGGACAGGGCCTACGAGCAGTACTTC; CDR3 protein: CASSTRDRAYEQYF
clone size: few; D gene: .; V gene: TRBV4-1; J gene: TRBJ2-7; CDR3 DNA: TGCGCCAGCAGCCAAGATTTAGGACGGGTGGCTATGAAGCAGTACTTC; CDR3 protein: CASSQDLGRVAMKQYF
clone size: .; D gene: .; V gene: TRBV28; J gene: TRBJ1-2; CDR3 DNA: TGTGCCACCCCAACGGGGGCGAAGTCAGGTGGCTACACCTTC; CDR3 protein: CATPTGAKSGGYTF
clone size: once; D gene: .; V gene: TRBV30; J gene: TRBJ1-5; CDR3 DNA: TGTGCCTGGAGTGGACAGAACAATCAGCCCCAGCATTTT; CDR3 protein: CAWSGQNNQPQHF
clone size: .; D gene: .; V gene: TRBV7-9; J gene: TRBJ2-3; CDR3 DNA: TGTGCCAGCAGCCCAGGAATCTCTAGCACAGATACGCAGTATTTT; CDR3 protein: CASSPGISSTDTQYF
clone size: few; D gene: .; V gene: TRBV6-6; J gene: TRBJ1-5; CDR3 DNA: TGTGCCAGCAGTTACTCGAGTGACCCGGCGGATCAGCCCCAGCATTTT; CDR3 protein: CASSYSSDPADQPQHF
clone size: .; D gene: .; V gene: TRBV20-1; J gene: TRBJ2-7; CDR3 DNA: TGCATCGCTGGGGACACCTACGAGCAGTACTTC; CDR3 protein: CIAGDTYEQYF
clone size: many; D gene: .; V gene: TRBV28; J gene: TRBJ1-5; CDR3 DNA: TGTGCCACCTCAACCGCCCAAAGCGGGGGCAGGAATACAAATCAGCCCCAGCATTTT; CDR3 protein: CATSTAQSGGRNTNQPQHF
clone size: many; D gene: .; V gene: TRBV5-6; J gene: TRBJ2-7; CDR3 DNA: TGTGCCAGCAGCTCCGGAGCGGGTTCTAGGGACGAGCAGTACTTC; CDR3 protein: CASSSGAGSRDEQYF
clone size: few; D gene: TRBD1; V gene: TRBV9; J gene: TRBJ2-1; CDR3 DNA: TGTGCCAGCAGCGAGGGGGCCCCGGCGGCCGGGTACAATGAGCAGTTCTTC; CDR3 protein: CASSEGAPAAGYNEQFF
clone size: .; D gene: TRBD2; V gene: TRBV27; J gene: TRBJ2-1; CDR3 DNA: TGTGCCAGCAGTCTAATAGCGGGAGTTCAGTCCTACAATGAGCAGTTCTTC; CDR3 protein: CASSLIAGVQSYNEQFF
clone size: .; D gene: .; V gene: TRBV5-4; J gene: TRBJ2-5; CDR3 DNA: TGTGCCGGAACGAGGGGGGGGTCACTCGAAGAGACCCAGTACTTC; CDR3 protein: CAGTRGGSLEETQYF
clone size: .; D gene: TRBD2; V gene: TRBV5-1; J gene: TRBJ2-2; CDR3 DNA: TGCGCCAGCAGCGCCTCCCGGACTAGCGGGGGAGAAAGGGAGCTGTTTTTT; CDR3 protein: CASSASRTSGGERELFF
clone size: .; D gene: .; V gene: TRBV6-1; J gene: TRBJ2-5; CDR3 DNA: TGTGCCAGCCGCACGAGGGGGCGGGGGGAGACCCAGTACTTC; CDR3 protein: CASRTRGRGETQYF
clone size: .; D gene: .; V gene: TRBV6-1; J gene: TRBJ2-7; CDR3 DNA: TGTGCCAGCAGGGCGGACGTAGCCTACGAGCAGTACTTC; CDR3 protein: CASRADVAYEQYF
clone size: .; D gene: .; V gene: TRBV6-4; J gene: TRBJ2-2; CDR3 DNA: TGTGCCAGCAGTGTGGAGGGGGGCACCGGGGAGCTGTTTTTT; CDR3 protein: CASSVEGGTGELFF
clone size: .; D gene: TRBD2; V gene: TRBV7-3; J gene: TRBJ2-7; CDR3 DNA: TGTGCCAGCAGCTTACATAGGACTAGCGTAACCTACGAGCAGTACTTC; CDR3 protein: CASSLHRTSVTYEQYF
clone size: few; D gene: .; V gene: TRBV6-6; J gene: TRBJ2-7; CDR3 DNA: TGTGCCAGCAGTACGACTGCCTACGAGCAGTACTTC; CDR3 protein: CASSTTAYEQYF
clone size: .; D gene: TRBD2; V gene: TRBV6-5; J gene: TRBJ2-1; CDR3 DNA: TGTGCCAGCCGTCCCGCGGGAGTCAATGAGCAGTTCTTC; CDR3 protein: CASRPAGVNEQFF
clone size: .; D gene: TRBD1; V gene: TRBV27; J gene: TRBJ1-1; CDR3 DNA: TGTGCCAGCAGAATGACAGGGACGAACACTGAAGCTTTCTTT; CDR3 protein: CASRMTGTNTEAFF
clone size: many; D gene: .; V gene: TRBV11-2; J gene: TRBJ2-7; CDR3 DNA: TGTGCCAGCAGCTTAAGGCATGCGCGGGATTCGGGCGAGCAGTACTTC; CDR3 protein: CASSLRHARDSGEQYF
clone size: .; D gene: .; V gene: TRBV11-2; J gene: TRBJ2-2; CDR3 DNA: TGTGCCAGCAGCTCCGGATACACCGGGGAGCTGTTTTTT; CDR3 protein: CASSSGYTGELFF
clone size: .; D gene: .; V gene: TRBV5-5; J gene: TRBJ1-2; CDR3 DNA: TGTGCCAGCAGCTTGAGCCCAGACACACGCTCTAACTATGGCTACACCTTC; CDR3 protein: CASSLSPDTRSNYGYTF
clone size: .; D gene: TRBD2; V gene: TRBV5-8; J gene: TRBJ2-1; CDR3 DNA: TGTGCCAGCAGCTTGCTACTAGCGGGAGTAGGTGAGCAGTTCTTC; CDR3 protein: CASSLLLAGVGEQFF
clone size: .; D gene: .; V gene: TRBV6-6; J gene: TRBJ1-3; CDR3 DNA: TGTGCCAGCACCTTACGAGGAGAATCTGGAAACACCATATATTTT; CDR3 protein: CASTLRGESGNTIYF
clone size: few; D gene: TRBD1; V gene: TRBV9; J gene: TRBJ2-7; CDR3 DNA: TGTGCCAGCAGCGTAGGGACAGGGCTCTCCTACGAGCAGTACTTC; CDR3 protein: CASSVGTGLSYEQYF
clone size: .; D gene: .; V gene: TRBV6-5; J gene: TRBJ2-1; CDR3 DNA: TGTGCCAGCAGTTACGCTCCAGGGGGAGGCTACAATGAGCAGTTCTTC; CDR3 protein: CASSYAPGGGYNEQFF
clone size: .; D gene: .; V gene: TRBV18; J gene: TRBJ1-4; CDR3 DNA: TGTGCCAGCTCATCCGGTACGCTAAGGCAAAAACTGTTTTTT; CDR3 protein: CASSSGTLRQKLFF
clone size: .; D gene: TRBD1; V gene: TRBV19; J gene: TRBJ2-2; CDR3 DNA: TGTGCCAGTAGTATCCCCGACAGGGTTCGTGGGCTGTTTTTT; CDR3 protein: CASSIPDRVRGLFF
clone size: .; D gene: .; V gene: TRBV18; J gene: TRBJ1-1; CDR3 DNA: TGTGCCAGCTCAACGGGGGTGTCAGGGTTCACTGAAGCTTTCTTT; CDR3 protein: CASSTGVSGFTEAFF
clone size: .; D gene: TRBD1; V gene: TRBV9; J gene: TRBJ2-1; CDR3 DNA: TGTGCCAGCAGCACGCCCCGCTGGGGGACAGGGGGCTCCCATGAGCAGTTCTTC; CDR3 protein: CASSTPRWGTGGSHEQFF
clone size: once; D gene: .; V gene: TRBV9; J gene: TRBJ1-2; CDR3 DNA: TGTGCCAGCAGGTCCGGAGCTAACTATGGCTACACCTTC; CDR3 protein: CASRSGANYGYTF
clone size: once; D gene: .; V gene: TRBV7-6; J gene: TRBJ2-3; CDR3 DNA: TGTGCCAGCAGCTCCGGGACGTCCGGGGATACGCAGTATTTT; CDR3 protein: CASSSGTSGDTQYF
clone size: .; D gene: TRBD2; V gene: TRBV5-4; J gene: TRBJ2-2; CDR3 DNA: TGTGCCAGCACTCTCGGGGGGAGGGCCCCCGGGGAGCTGTTTTTT; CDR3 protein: CASTLGGRAPGELFF
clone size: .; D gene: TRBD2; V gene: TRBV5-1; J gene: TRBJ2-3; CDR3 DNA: TGCGCCAGCTCCGGCGGCGGTCTAGCGGCCACAGATACGCAGTATTTT; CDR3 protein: CASSGGGLAATDTQYF
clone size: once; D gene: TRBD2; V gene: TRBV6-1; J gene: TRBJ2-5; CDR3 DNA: TGTGCCAGCAGTGAACGTCCCCTAGCGGGGATCCAAGAGACCCAGTACTTC; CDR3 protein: CASSERPLAGIQETQYF
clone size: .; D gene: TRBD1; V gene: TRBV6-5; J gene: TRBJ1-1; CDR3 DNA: TGTGCCAGCAGTTACTCTATACAGGGGGCAAACACTGAAGCTTTCTTT; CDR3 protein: CASSYSIQGANTEAFF
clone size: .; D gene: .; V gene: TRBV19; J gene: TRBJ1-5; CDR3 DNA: TGTGCCAGTAGCAGACAGAGTTCTCCACTAGGTCCCCAGCATTTT; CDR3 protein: CASSRQSSPLGPQHF
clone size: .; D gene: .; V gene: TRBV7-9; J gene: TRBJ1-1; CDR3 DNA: TGTGCCAGCAGCTTAGATGCTGACACTGAAGCTTTCTTT; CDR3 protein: CASSLDADTEAFF
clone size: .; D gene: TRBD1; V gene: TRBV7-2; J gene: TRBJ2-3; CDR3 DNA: TGTGCCAGCAGCACACGACGACAGGGTTCGGGAGATACGCAGTATTTT; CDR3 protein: CASSTRRQGSGDTQYF
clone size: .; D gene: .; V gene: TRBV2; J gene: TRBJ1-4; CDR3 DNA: TGTGCCAGCAGCCTTATGGACAGCCATGCGACTAATGAAAAACTGTTTTTT; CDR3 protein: CASSLMDSHATNEKLFF
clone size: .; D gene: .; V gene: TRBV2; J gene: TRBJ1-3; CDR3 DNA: TGTGCCAGCAGTGAAACAGGCCGGGGAAACACCATATATTTT; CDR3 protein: CASSETGRGNTIYF
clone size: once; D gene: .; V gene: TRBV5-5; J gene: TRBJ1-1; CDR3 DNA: TGTGCCAGCAGCGACCCCCGGAAAGGGGAGACTGAAGCTTTCTTT; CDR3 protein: CASSDPRKGETEAFF
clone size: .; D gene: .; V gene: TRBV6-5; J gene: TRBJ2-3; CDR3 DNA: TGTGCCAGCAGTTACTCCCCGGGGCTCGATACGCAGTATTTT; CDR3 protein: CASSYSPGLDTQYF
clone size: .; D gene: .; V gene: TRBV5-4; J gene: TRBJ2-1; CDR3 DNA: TGTGCCAGCAGGGGATACAATGAGCAGTTCTTC; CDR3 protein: CASRGYNEQFF
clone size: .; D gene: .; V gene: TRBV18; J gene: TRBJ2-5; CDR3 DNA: TGTGCCAGCTCACAAACCGGGGGGGACAGTGGAGAGACCCAGTACTTC; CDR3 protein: CASSQTGGDSGETQYF
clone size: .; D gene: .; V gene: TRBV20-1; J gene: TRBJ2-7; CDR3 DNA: TGCAGTGCTGGGGCTCGGGAGGAGCAGTACTTC; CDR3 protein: CSAGAREEQYF